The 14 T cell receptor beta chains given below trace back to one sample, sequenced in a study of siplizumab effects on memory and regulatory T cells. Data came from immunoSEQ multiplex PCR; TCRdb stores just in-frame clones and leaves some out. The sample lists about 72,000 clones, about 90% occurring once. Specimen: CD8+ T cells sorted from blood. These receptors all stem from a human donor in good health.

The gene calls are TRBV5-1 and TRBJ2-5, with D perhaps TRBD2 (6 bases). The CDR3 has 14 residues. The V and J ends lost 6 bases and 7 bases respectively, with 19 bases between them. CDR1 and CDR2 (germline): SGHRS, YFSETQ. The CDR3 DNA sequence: TGCGCCAGCATTCTATTGGAGGGGTCAGGGACCCAGTACTTC. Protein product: CASILLEGSGTQYF.

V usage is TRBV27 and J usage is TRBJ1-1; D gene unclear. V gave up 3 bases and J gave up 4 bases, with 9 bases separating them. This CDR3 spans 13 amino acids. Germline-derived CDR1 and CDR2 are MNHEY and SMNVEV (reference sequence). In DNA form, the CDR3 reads TGTGCCAGCAGTTTCGGGCTCCGCACTGAAGCTTTCTTT. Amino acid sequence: CASSFGLRTEAFF.

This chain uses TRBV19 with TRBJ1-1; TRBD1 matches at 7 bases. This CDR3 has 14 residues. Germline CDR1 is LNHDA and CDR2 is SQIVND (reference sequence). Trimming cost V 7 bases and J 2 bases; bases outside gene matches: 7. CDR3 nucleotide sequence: TGTGCCAGTAATCCGGGACAGATAAACACTGAAGCTTTCTTT. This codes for CASNPGQINTEAFF.

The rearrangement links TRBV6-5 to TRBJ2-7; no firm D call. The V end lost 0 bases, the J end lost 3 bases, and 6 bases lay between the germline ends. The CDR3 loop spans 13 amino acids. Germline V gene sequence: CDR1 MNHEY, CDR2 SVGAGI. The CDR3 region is CASSYSAVYEQYF. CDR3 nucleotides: TGTGCCAGCAGTTACTCGGCAGTCTACGAGCAGTACTTC.

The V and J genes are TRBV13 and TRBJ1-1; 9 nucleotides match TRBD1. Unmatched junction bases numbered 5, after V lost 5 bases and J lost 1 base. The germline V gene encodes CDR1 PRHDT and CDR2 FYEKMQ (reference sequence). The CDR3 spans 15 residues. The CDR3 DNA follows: TGTGCCAGCAGCAGGGGGACAGGGCCGAACACTGAAGCTTTCTTT. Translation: CASSRGTGPNTEAFF. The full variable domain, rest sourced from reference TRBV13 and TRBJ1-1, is AAGVIQSPRHLIKEKRETATLKCYPIPRHDTVYWYQQGPGQDPQFLISFYEKMQSDKGSIPDRFSAQQFSDYHSELNMSSLELGDSALYFCASSRGTGPNTEAFFGQGTRLTVV.

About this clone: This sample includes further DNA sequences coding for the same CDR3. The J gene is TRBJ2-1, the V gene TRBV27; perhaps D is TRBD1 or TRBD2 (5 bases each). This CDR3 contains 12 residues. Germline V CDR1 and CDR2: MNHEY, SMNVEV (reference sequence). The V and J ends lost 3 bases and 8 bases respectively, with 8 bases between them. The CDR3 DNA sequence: TGTGCCAGCAGTTTGCTGGGGGATGAGCAGTTCTTC. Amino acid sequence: CASSLLGDEQFF.

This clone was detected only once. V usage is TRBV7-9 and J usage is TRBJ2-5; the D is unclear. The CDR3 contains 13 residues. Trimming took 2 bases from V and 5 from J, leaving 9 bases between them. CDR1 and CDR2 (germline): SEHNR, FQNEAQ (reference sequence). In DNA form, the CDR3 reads TGTGCCAGCAGCTTATCCCCTTCGGAGACCCAGTACTTC. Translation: CASSLSPSETQYF.

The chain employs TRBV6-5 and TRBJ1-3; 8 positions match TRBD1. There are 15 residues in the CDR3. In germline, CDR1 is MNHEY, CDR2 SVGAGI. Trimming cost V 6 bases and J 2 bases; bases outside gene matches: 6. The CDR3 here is CASSNGQGPGNTIYF. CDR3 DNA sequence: TGTGCCAGCAGCAACGGACAGGGACCTGGAAACACCATATATTTT.

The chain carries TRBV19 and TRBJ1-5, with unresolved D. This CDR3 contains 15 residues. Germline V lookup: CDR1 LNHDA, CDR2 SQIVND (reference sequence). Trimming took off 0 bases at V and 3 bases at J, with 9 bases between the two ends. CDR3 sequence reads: CASSIDIGDNQPQHF. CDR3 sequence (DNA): TGTGCCAGTAGTATAGACATTGGGGACAATCAGCCCCAGCATTTT.

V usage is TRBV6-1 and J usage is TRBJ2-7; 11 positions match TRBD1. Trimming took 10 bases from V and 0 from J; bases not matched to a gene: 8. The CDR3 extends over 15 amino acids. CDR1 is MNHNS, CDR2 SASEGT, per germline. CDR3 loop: CATTLGQGDSYEQYF. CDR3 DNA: TGTGCCACAACCTTGGGACAGGGGGACTCCTACGAGCAGTACTTC.

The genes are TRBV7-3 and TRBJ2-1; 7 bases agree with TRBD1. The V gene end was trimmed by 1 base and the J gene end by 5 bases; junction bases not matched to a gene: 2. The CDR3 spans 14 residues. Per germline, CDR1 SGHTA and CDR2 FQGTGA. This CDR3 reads CASSLNRGNNEQFF. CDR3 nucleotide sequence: TGTGCCAGCAGCTTAAACAGGGGAAACAATGAGCAGTTCTTC.

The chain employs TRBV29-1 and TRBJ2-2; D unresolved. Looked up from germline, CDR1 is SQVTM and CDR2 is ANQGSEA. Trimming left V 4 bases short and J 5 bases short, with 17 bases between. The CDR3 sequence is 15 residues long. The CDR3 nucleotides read TGCAGCGTTGGTCTCACGCGTTGGGGTACCGGGGAGCTGTTTTTT. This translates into CSVGLTRWGTGELFF.

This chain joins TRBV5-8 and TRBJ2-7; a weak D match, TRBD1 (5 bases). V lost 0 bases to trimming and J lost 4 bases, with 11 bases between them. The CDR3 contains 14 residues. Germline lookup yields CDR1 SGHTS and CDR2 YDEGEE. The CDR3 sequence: CASSLAKGMYEQYF. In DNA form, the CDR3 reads TGTGCCAGCAGCTTGGCCAAGGGGATGTACGAGCAGTACTTC.

In nucleotides, the CDR3 is TGTGCCATTTCCGGGACAGGCTACGAGCAGTACTTC. The encoded protein is CAISGTGYEQYF. This rearrangement joins TRBV10-3 to TRBJ2-7, with 8 positions matching TRBD1. The CDR3 extends over 12 amino acids. Unmatched junction bases numbered 4, after V lost 9 bases and J lost 3 bases. Germline lookup yields CDR1 ENHRY and CDR2 SYGVKD.